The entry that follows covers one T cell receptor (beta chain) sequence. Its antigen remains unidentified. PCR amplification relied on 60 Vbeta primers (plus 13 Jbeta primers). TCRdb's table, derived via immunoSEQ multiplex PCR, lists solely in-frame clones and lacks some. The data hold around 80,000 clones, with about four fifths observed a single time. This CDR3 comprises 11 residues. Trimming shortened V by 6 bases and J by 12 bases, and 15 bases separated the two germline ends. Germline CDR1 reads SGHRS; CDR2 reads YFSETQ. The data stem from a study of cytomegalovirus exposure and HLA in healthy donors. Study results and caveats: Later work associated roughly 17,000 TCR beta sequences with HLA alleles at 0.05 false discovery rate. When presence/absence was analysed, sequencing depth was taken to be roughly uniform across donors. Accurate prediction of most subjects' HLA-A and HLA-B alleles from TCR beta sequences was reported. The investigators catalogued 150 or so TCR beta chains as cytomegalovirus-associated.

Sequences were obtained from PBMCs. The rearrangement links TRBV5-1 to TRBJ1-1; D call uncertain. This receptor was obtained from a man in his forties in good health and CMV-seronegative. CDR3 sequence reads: CASTSEGLTFF. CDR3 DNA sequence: TGCGCCAGCACCTCCGAGGGCTTAACTTTCTTT.